This entry concerns a single TCR beta chain. No antigen is known for it. The sample originates from a study of cytomegalovirus exposure and HLA in healthy donors. The study, taken as a whole, reports: Reported performance of the classifier showed diagnosis of cytomegalovirus status with high specificity and sensitivity. The productive fraction for most TCR beta V segments was about 87% or about 30% in an earlier analysis. Three chains tied to CMV proved CMV antigen-specific in vitro.

This CDR3 region has 13 residues. V dropped 3 bases and J dropped 6 bases, with 9 bases sitting between them. Germline assignment: CDR1 MNHEY and CDR2 SMNVEV (reference sequence). This PCR relied on a set of 60 Vbeta primers and 13 Jbeta primers. The assay was immunoSEQ multiplex PCR, and TCRdb's table has in-frame clones only and misses some. Altogether fewer than 200,000 clones are present, 70% to 80% being singletons, with the ten largest covering 2.4%. Sequenced input: PBMCs. The sequence was collected from a man in his 60s in good health and CMV-seronegative. This chain joins TRBV27 and TRBJ2-1, with D perhaps matching TRBD1 (6 bases). The CDR3 sequence: CASSFTGFNEQFF. The CDR3, as DNA: TGTGCCAGCAGTTTCACAGGGTTCAATGAGCAGTTCTTC.